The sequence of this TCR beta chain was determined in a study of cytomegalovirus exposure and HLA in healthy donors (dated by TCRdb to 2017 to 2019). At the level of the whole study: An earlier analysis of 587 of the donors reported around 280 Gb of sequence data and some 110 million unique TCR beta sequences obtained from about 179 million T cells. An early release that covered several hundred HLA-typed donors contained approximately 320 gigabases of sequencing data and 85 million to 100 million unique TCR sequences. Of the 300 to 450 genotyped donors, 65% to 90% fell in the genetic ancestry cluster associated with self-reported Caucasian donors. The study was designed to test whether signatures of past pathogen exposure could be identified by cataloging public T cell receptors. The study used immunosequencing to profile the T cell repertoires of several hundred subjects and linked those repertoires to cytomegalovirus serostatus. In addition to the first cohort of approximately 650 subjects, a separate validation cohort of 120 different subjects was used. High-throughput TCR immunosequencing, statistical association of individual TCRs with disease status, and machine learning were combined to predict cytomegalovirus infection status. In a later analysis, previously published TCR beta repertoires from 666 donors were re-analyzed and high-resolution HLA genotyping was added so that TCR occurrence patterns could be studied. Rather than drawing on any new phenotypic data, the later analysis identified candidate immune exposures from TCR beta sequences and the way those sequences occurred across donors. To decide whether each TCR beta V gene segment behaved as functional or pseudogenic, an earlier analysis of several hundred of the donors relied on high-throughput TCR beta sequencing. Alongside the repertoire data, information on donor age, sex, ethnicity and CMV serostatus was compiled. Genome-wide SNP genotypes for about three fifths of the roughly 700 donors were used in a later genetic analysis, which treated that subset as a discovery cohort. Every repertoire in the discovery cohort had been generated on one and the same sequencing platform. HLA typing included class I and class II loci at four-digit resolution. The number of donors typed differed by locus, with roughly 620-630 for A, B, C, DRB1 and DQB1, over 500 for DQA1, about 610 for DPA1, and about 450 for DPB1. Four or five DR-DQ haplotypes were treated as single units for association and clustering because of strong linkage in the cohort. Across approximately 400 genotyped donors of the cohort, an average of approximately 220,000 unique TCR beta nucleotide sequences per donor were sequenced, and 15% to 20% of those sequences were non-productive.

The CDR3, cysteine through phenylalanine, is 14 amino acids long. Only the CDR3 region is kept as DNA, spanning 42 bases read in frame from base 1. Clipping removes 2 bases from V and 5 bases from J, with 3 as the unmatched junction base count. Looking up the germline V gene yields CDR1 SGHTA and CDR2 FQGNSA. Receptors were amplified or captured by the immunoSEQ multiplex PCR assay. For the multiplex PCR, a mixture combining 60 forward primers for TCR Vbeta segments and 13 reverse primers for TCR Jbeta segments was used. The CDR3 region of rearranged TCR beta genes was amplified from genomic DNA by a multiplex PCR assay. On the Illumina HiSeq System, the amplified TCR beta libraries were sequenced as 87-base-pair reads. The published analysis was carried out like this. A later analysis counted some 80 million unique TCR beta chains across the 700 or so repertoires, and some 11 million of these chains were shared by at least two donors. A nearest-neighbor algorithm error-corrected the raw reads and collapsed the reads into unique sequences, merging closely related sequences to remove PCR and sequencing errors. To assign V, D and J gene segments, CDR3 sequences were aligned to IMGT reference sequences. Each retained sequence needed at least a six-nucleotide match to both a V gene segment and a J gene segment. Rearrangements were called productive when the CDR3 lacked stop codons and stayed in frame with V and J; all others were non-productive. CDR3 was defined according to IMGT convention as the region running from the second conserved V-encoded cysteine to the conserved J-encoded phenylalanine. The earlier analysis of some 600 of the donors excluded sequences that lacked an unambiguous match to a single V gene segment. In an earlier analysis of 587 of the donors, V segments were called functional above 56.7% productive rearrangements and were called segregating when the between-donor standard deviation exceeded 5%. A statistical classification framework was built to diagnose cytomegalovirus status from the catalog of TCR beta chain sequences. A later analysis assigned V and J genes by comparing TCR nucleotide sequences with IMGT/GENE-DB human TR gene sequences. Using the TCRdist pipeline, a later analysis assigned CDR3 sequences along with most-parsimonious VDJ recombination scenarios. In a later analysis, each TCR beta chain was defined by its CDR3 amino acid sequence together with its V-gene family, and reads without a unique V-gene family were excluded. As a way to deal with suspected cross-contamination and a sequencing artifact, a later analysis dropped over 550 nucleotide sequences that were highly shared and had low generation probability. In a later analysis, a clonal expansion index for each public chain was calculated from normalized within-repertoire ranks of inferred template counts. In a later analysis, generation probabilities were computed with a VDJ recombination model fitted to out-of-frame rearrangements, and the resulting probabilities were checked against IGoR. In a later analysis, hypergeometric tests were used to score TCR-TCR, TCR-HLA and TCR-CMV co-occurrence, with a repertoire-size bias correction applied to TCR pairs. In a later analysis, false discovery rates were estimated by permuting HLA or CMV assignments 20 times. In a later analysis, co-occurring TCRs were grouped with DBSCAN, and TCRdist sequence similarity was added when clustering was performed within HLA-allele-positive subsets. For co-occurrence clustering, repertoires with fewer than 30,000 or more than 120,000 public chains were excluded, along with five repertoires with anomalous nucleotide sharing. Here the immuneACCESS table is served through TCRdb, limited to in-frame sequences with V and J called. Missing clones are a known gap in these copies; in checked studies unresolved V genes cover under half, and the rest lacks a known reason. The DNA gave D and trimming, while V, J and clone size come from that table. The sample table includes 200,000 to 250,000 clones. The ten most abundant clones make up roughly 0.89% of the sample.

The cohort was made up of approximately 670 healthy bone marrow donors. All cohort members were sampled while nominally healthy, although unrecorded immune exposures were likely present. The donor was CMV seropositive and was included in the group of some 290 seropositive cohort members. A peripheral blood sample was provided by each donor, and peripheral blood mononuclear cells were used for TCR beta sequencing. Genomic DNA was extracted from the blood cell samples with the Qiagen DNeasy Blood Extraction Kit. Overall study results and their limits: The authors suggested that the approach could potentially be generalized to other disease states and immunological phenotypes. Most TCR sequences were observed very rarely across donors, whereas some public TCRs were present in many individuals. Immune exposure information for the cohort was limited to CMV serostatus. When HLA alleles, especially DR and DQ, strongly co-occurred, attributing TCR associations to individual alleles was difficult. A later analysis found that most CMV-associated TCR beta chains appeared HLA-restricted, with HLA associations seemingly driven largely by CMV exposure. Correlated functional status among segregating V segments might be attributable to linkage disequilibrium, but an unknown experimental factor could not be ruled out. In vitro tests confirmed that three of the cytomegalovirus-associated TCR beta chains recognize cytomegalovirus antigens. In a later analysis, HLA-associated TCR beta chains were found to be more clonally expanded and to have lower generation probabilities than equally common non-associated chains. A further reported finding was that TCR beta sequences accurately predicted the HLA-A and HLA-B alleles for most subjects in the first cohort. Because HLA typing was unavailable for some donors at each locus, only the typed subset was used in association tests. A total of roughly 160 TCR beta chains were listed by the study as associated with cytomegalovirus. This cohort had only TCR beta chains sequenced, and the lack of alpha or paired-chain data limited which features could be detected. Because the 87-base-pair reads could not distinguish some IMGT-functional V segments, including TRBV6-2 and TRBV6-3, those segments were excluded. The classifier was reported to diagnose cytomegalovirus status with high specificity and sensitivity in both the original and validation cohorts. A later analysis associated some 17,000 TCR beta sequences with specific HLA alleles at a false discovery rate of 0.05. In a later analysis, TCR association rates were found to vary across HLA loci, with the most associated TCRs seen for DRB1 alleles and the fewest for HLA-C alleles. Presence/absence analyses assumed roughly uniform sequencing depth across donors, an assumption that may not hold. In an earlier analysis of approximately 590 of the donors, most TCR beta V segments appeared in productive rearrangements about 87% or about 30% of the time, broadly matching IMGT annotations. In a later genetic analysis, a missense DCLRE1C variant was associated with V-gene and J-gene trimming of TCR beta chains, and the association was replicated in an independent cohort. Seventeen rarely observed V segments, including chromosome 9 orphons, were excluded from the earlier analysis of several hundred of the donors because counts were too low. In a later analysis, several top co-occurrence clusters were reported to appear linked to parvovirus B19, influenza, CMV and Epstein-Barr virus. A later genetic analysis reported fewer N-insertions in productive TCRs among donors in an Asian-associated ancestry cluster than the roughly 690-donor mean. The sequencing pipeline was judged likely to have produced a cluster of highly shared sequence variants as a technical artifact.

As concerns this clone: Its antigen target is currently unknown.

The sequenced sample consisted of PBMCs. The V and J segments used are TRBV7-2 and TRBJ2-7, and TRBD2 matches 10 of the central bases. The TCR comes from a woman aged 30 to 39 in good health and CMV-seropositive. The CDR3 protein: CASSLMGLANEQYF. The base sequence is TGTGCCAGCAGCTTAATGGGACTAGCGAACGAGCAGTACTTC.